This entry concerns a single T cell receptor (beta chain). This sample was taken from a study of memory CD4+ T cells and cytomegalovirus serostatus. The V gene lost 2 bases and the J gene lost 0 bases, with 8 bases spanning the gap. The germline gives CDR1 MDHEN, CDR2 SYDVKM. CDR3 size: 15 residues. The sort gate was single viable CD3+CD4+CD8-CD45RO+ cells for memory CD4+ T cells. Donors' CMV status reflects serum IgG against pp150, pp28, p38, p52. Repertoires were generated with immunoSEQ multiplex PCR, while TCRdb's copy carries only in-frame clones and drops some. In the table there are about 50,000 clones, around 80% of which are singletons.

This chain connects TRBV28 to TRBJ1-3; D remains ambiguous. The source of this sequence is an adult in good health and CMV-seronegative. The sample consisted of memory CD4+ T cells from blood. This CDR3 reads CASSLRGSSGNTIYF. In nucleotides, the CDR3 is TGTGCCAGCAGTTTACGGGGTAGCTCTGGAAACACCATATATTTT.